This T cell receptor (beta chain) was identified in a study of response to subunit inactivated influenza vaccine. Study observations and caveats: Authors proposed each seasonal influenza vaccination draws in few new T cells.

Per the germline V gene, CDR1 is SEHNR and CDR2 is FQNEAQ (reference sequence). This CDR3 is 16 amino acids long. The V and J ends lost 3 bases and 3 bases, in that order; junction bases with no gene match: 8. TCRdb reprocessed the RT-PCR reads via MiXCR and lists one record per CDR3 protein. The table records 750,000 to 850,000 distinct CDR3 sequences, roughly 20% of them present only once. To note about this clonotype: Its antigen is unidentified.

This receptor was taken from a man between 50 and 59 years old who received an inactivated influenza vaccine. V gene TRBV7-9 combines with J gene TRBJ1-2; 9 bases map to TRBD1. Sequencing was performed on PBMCs from blood, taken 5 days after vaccination. CDR3 amino acids: CASSFLGTGKDYGYTF. In DNA form, the CDR3 reads TGTGCCAGCAGCTTTCTAGGGACAGGGAAAGACTATGGCTACACCTTC.